The clone carrying this T cell receptor (beta chain) has a handful of counts. The data stem from a study of OX40 agonist ivuxolimab in advanced cancers. On the study more broadly: Patients were infused with ivuxolimab every 2 weeks at 0.01 to 10 mg/kg. Patients assigned to dose escalation were diagnosed with hepatocellular carcinoma, melanoma, renal cell or head and neck cancer. There were three patients with partial responses, one having hepatocellular carcinoma and two cutaneous melanoma.

The repertoire was sequenced with immunoSEQ multiplex PCR; TCRdb's copy has only in-frame clones and lacks some. Among tens of thousands of clones listed, around 84% were seen once. Prior autoimmune disease or systemic immunosuppression barred patients. This material consisted of CD4+ or CD8+ T cells sorted from blood, taken in a trial of the OX40 agonist ivuxolimab. The receptor's source is an adult with an advanced solid tumor such as melanoma, head and neck, liver or kidney cancer.

CDR3 DNA: TGTGCCAGCAGCGCAGGGGATCTGAACACTGAAGCTTTCTTT. Protein product: CASSAGDLNTEAFF. The rearrangement joins TRBV5-4 to TRBJ1-1; the D gene is possibly TRBD1 (6 bases). Germline V gene lookup returns CDR1 SGHNT and CDR2 YYREEE (reference sequence). There are 14 residues in the CDR3. Deletions cut 4 bases from V and 0 bases from J, with 10 bases between.